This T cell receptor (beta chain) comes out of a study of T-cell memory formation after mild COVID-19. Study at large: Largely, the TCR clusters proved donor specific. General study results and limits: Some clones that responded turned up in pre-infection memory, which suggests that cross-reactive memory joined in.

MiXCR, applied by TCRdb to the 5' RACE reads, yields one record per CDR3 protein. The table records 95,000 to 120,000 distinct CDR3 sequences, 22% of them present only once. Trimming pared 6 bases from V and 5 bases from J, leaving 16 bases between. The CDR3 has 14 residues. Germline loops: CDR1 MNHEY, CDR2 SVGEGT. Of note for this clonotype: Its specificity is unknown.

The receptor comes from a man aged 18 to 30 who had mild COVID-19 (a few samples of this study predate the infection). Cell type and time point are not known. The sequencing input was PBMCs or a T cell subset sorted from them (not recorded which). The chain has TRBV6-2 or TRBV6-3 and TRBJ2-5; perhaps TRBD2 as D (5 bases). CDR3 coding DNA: TGTGCCAGCAGCCTCACAACTAGTTTGGAGACCCAGTACTTC. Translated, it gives CASSLTTSLETQYF.